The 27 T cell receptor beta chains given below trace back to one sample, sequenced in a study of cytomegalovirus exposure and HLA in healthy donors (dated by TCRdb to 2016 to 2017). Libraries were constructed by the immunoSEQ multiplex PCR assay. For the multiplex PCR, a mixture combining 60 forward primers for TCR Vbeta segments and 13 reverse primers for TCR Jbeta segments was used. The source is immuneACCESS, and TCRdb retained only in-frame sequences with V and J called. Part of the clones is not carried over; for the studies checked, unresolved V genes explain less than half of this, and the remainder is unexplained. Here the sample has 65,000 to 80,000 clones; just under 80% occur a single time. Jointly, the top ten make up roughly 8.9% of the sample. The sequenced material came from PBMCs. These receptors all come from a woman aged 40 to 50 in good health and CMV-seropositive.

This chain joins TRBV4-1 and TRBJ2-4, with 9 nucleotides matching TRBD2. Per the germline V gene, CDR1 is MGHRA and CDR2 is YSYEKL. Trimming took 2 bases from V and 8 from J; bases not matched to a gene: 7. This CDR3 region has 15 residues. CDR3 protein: CASSQSRGGWDIQYF. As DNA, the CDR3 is TGCGCCAGCAGCCAATCGCGGGGGGGTTGGGACATTCAGTACTTC.

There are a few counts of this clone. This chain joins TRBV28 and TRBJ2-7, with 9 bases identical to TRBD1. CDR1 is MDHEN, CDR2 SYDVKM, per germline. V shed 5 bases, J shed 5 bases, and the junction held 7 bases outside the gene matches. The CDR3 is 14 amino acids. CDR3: CASSTGGSLDEQYF. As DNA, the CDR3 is TGTGCCAGCAGTACAGGGGGCTCTCTGGACGAGCAGTACTTC.

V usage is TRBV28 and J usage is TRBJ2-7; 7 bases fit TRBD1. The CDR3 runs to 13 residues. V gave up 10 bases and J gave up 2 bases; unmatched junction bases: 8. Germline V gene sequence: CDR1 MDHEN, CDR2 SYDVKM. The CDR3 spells CATGDSSPYEQYF. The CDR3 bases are TGTGCCACCGGGGACAGTTCTCCCTACGAGCAGTACTTC.

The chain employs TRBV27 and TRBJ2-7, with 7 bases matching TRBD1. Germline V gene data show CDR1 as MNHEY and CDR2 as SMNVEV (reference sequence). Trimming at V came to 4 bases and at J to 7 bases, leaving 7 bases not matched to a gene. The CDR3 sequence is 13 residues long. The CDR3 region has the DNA TGTGCCAGCAGTTCTATCAACAGGGGTGAGCAGTACTTC. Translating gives CASSSINRGEQYF.

This CDR3 is CASSKGDGEASYEQYF. CDR3 bases: TGTGCCAGCAGCAAGGGGGACGGGGAAGCTAGCTACGAGCAGTACTTC. V gene TRBV6-7 combines with J gene TRBJ2-7, with a tentative D call TRBD1 (6 bases). TRBV6-7 is an ORF, with its function uncertain. This CDR3 is 16 amino acids long. The germline V and J ends were trimmed by 6 bases and 3 bases, with 21 bases remaining between them.

Here the CDR3 DNA reads TGCGCCAGCAGCCAAACGGGGGGCGGTTACAATGAGCAGTTCTTC. This translates into CASSQTGGGYNEQFF. The gene calls are TRBV4-1 and TRBJ2-1; tentatively, D is TRBD2 (7 bases). Germline lookup yields CDR1 MGHRA and CDR2 YSYEKL. Deletions cut 2 bases from V and 4 bases from J, with 12 bases between. The CDR3 loop spans 15 amino acids.

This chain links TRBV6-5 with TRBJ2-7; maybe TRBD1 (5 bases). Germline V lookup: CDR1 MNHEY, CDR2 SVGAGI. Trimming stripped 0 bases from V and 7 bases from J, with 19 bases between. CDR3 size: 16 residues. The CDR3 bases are TGTGCCAGCAGTTACTCCACGTCAGGGCTATTTGGGGAGCAGTACTTC. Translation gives CASSYSTSGLFGEQYF.

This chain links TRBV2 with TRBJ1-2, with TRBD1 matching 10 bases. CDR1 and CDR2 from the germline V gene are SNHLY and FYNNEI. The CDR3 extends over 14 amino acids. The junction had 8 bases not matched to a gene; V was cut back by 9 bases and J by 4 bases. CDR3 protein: CASKTGGMFYGYTF. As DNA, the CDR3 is TGTGCCAGTAAGACAGGGGGCATGTTCTATGGCTACACCTTC.

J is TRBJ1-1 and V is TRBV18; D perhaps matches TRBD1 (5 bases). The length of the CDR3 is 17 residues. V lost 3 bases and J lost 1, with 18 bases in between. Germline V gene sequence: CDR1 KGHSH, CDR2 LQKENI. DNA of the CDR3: TGTGCCAGCTCACCGGCTGGGACGGGAGAACAGAACACTGAAGCTTTCTTT. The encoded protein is CASSPAGTGEQNTEAFF. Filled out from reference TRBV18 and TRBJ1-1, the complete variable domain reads NAGVMQNPRHLVRRRGQEARLRCSPMKGHSHVYWYRQLPEEGLKFMVYLQKENIIDESGMPKERFSAEFPKEGPSILRIQQVVRGDSAAYFCASSPAGTGEQNTEAFFGQGTRLTVV.

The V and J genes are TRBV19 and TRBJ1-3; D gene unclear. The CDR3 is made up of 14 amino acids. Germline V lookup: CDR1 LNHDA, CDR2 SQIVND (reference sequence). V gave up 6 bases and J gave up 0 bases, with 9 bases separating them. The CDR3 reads CASRIGSSGNTIYF. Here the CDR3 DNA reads TGTGCCAGTAGAATCGGGTCCTCTGGAAACACCATATATTTT.

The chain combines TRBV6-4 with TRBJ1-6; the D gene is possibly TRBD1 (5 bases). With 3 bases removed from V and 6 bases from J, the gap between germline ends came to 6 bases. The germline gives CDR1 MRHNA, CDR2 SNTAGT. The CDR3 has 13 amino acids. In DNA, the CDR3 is TGTGCCAGCAGTGAACAGGTTAATTCACCCCTCCACTTT. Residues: CASSEQVNSPLHF.

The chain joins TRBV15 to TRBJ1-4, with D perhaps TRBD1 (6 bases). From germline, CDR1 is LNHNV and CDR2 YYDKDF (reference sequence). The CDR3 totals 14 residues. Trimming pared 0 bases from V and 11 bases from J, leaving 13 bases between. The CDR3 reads CATSRDRQDGKLFF. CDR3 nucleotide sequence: TGTGCCACCAGCAGAGATCGACAGGATGGGAAACTGTTTTTT.

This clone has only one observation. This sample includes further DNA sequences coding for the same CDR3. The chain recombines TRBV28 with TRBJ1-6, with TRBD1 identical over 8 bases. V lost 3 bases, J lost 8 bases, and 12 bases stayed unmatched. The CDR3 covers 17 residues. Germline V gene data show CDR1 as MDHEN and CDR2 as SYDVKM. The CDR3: CASSFLSGQGLDSPLHF. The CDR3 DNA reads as TGTGCCAGCAGTTTCCTCTCAGGACAGGGACTTGATTCACCCCTCCACTTT.

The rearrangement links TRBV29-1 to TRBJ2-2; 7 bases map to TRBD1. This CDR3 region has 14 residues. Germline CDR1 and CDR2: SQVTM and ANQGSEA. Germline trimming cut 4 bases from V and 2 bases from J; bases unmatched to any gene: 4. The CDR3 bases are TGCAGCGTTGTGTCAGGGGGTAACACCGGGGAGCTGTTTTTT. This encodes CSVVSGGNTGELFF.

CDR3: CAWGPRGLFTNEKLFF. CDR3 DNA: TGTGCCTGGGGCCCCAGGGGGCTTTTTACTAATGAAAAACTGTTTTTT. This chain connects TRBV30 to TRBJ1-4; 8 nucleotides line up with TRBD1. J was trimmed by 2 bases and V by 5 bases; bases with no gene match: 10. The CDR3 covers 16 residues. The germline V gene has CDR1 GTSNPN and CDR2 SVGIG (reference sequence). Full variable domain (remainder filled in from reference TRBV30 and TRBJ1-4): SQTIHQWPATLVQPVGSPLSLECTVEGTSNPNLYWYRQAAGRGLQLLFYSVGIGQISSEVPQNLSASRPQDRQFILSSKKLLLSDSGFYLCAWGPRGLFTNEKLFFGSGTQLSVL.

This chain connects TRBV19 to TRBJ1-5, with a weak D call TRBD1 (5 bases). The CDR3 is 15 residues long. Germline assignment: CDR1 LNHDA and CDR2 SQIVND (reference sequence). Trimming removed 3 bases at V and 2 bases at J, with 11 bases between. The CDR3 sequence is CASSIATRGNQPQHF. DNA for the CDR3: TGTGCCAGTAGTATTGCCACCAGGGGCAATCAGCCCCAGCATTTT.

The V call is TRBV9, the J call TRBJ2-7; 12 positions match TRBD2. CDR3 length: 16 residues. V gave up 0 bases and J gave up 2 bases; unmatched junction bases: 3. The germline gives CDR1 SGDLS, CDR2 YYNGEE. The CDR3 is CASSVGLAGAAYEQYF. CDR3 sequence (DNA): TGTGCCAGCAGCGTAGGACTAGCGGGGGCCGCCTACGAGCAGTACTTC.

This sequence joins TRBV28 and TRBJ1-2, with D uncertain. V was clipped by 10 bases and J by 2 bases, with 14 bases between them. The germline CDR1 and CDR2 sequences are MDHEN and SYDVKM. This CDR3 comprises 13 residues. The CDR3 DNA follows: TGTGCCACGTCGTGGGCCCGGAACTATGGCTACACCTTC. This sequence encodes CATSWARNYGYTF.

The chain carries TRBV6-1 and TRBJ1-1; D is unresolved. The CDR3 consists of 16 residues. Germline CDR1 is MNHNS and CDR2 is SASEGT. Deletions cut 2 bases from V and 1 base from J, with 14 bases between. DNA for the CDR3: TGTGCCAGCAGTGAAAAGCAGGTCCGGGGGAACACTGAAGCTTTCTTT. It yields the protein CASSEKQVRGNTEAFF.

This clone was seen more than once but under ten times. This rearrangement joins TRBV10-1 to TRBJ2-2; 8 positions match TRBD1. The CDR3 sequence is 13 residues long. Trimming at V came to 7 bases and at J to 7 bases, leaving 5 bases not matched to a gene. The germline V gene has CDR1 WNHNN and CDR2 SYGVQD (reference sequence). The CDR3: CASKDRGGGELFF. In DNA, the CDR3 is TGCGCCAGCAAAGACAGGGGTGGCGGGGAGCTGTTTTTT.

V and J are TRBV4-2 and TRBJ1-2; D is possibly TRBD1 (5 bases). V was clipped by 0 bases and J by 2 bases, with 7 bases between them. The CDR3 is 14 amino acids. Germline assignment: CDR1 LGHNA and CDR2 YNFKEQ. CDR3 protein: CASSQDQGNYGYTF. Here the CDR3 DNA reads TGTGCCAGCAGCCAAGATCAGGGCAACTATGGCTACACCTTC.

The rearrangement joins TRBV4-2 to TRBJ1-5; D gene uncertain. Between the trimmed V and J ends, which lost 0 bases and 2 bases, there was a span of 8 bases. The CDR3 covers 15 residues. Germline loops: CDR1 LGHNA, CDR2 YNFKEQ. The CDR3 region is CASSQEFTGNQPQHF. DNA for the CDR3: TGTGCCAGCAGCCAAGAATTTACAGGCAATCAGCCCCAGCATTTT.

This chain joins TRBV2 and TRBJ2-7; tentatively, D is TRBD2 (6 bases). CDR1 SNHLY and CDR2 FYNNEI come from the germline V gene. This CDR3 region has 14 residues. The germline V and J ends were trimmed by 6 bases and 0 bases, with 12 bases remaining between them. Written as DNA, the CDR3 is TGTGCCAGCAGAAAGGCGGGAAGCTCCTACGAGCAGTACTTC. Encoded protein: CASRKAGSSYEQYF.

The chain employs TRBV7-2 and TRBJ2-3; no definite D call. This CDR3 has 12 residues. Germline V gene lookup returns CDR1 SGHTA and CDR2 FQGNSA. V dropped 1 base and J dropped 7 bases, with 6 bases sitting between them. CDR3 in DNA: TGTGCCAGCAGCTTAGGAGACTATACGCAGTATTTT. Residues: CASSLGDYTQYF.

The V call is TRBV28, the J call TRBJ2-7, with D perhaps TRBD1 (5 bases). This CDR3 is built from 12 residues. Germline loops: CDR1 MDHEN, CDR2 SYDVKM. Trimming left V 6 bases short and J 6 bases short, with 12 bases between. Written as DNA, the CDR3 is TGTGCCAGCAGCTCCAGGGATCCCGAGCAGTACTTC. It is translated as CASSSRDPEQYF.

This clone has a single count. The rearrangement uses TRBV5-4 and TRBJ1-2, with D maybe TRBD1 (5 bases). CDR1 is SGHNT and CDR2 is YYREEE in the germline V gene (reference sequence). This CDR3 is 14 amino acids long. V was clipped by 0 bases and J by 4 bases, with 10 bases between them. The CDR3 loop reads CASSLEGNPYGYTF. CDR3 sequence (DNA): TGTGCCAGCAGCTTGGAGGGGAACCCCTATGGCTACACCTTC.

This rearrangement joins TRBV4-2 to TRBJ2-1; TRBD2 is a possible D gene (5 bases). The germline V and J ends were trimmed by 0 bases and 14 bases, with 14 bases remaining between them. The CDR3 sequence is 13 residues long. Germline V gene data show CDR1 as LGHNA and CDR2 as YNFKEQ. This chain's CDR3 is CASSQDLSGSKFF. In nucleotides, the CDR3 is TGTGCCAGCAGCCAAGATTTATCGGGATCGAAGTTCTTC.